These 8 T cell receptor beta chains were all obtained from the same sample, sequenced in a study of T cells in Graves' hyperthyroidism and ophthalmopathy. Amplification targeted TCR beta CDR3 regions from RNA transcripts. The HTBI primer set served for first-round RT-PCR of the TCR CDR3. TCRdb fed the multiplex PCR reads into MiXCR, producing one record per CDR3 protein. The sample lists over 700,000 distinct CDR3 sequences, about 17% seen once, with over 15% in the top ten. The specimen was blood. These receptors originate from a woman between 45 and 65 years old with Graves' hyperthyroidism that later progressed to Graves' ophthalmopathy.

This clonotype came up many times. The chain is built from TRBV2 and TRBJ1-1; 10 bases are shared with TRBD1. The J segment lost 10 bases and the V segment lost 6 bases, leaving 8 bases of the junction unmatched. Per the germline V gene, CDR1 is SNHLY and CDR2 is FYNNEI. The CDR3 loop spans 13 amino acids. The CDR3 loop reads CASRGDRGTRAFF. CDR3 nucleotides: TGTGCCAGCAGAGGGGACAGGGGTACCAGAGCTTTCTTT.

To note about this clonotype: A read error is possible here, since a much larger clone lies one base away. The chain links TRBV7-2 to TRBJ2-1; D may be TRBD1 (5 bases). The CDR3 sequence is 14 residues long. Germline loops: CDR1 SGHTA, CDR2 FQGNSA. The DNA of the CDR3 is TGTGCCAGCCGAACAGGCCCCTCTTTCAATGAGCAGCTCTTC. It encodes CASRTGPSFNEQLF.

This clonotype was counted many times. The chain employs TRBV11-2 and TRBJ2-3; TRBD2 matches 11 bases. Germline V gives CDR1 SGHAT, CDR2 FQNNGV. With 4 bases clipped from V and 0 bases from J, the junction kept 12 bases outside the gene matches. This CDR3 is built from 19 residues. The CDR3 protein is CASSSGGTSGATSTDTQYF. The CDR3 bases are TGTGCCAGCAGCTCGGGGGGGACTAGCGGAGCTACTAGCACAGATACGCAGTATTTT.

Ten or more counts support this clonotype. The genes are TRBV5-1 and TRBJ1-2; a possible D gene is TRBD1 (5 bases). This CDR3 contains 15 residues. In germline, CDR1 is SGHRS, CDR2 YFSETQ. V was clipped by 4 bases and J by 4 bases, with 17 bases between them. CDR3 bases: TGCGCCAGCAGCGTCGGTTCAGGGACTGGCTATGGCTACACCTTC. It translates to CASSVGSGTGYGYTF.

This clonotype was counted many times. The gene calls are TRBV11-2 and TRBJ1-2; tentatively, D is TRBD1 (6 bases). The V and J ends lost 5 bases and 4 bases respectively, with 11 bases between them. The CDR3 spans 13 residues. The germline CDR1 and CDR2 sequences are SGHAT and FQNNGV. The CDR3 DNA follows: TGTGCCAGCAGCCCAGACAGGACCTATGGCTACACCTTC. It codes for CASSPDRTYGYTF.

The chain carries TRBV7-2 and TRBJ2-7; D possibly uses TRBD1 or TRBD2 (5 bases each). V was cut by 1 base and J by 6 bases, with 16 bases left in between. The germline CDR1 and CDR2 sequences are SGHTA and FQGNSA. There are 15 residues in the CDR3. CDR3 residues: CASSLVGTAPSEQYF. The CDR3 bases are TGTGCCAGCAGCTTAGTAGGGACGGCCCCCTCCGAGCAGTACTTC.

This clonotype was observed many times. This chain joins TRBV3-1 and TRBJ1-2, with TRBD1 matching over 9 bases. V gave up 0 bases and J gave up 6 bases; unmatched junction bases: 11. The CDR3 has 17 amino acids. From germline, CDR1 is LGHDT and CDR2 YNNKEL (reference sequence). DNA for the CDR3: TGTGCCAGCAGCCAAGATCTTGGGGGGACAGGGAGGCATGGCTACACCTTC. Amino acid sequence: CASSQDLGGTGRHGYTF.

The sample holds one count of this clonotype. CDR3: CASSLAAPLPNNYGYTF. The CDR3, as DNA: TGTGCCAGCAGCTTAGCGGCCCCTCTCCCCAATAACTATGGCTACACCTTC. V gene TRBV7-8 combines with J gene TRBJ1-2; D not resolved. The V end lost 0 bases, the J end lost 1 base, and 15 bases lay between the germline ends. The CDR3 consists of 17 residues. Looked up from germline, CDR1 is SGHVS and CDR2 is FQNEAQ.